A single sample gave rise to the 27 T cell receptor beta chains below, sequenced in a study of shared clonotypes between healthy human individuals. CD45RO-negative cells were positively selected for CCR7, leaving out terminally differentiated effector memory CD45RA+ cells. Clones were read by immunoSEQ multiplex PCR, and TCRdb kept only the in-frame ones, dropping some. The data hold about 610,000 clones, with approximately 96% observed a single time. The sequenced sample was naive CD8+ T cells sorted from blood. The source is a young woman in good health.

The genes are TRBV9 and TRBJ1-5; the match to TRBD1 covers 7 bases. The V and J ends lost 0 bases and 6 bases, in that order; junction bases with no gene match: 6. The CDR3 consists of 15 residues. The germline V gene has CDR1 SGDLS and CDR2 YYNGEE. Here the CDR3 reads CASSVGIGGSQPQHF. CDR3 nucleotides: TGTGCCAGCAGCGTAGGAATAGGGGGCTCTCAGCCCCAGCATTTT.

The chain links TRBV25-1 to TRBJ1-5; perhaps TRBD1 as D (6 bases). V was pared by 3 bases and J by 9 bases, with 12 bases between. Germline V gene sequence: CDR1 MGHDK, CDR2 SYGVNS. There are 13 residues in the CDR3. This CDR3 is CASSDGGPGPQHF. In nucleotides, the CDR3 is TGTGCCAGCAGTGATGGGGGGCCGGGGCCCCAGCATTTT.

This chain connects TRBV1 to TRBJ2-5; no check of the table's D call, TRBD2, against the DNA was made. TRBV1 is marked as a pseudogene. The CDR3 covers 19 residues. DNA of the CDR3: TGCACCAGCGGATCTCGGGGGCAGAGGGCTAGCGGGAGTTGGGAGACCCAGTACTTC. Its protein is CTSGSRGQRASGSWETQYF.

CDR3 sequence (DNA): TGTGCCAGCAGCAAACCTATAAGGACAGCCTCCTCCTACGAGCAGTACTTC. It translates to CASSKPIRTASSYEQYF. The chain uses TRBV7-3 and TRBJ2-7; TRBD1 is a possible D gene (6 bases). Trimming removed 5 bases from V and 0 bases from J, with 20 bases in between. This CDR3 contains 17 residues. Germline V gene sequence: CDR1 SGHTA, CDR2 FQGTGA.

This clone was observed a single time. CDR3: CASSPGLSGGYTF. The CDR3 nucleotides are TGTGCCAGTAGTCCCGGGCTATCGGGTGGCTACACCTTC. The gene calls are TRBV19 and TRBJ1-2, with D unresolved. The CDR3 has 13 residues. Per germline, CDR1 LNHDA and CDR2 SQIVND (reference sequence). V shed 5 bases and J shed 7 bases, with 14 bases lying between them.

The chain has TRBV13 and TRBJ2-3; 7 nucleotides line up with TRBD2. CDR1 is PRHDT and CDR2 is FYEKMQ in the germline V gene (reference sequence). The CDR3 runs 16 residues. The V segment lost 7 bases and the J segment 5 bases; nucleotides outside the gene matches: 15. This CDR3 reads CASTHIKAGVEDTQYF. The DNA for the CDR3 is TGTGCCAGCACTCACATAAAGGCGGGAGTGGAAGATACGCAGTATTTT.

The chain carries TRBV29-1 and TRBJ2-7; TRBD2 matches 8 bases. Germline CDR1 SQVTM, CDR2 ANQGSEA. Losses at the gene ends were 7 bases for V and 3 bases for J; bases not matched to a gene: 8. The CDR3 is 13 residues long. This chain's CDR3 is CSARLARDYEQYF. In nucleotides, the CDR3 is TGCAGCGCACGACTAGCGAGGGACTACGAGCAGTACTTC.

The rearrangement uses TRBV4-1 and TRBJ2-7, with D tentatively TRBD1 or TRBD2 (6 bases each). Germline V gene data show CDR1 as MGHRA and CDR2 as YSYEKL. The CDR3 sequence is 16 residues long. V was shortened by 4 bases and J by 0 bases, with 16 bases between the two germline ends. The CDR3 protein is CASSPWGLASSYEQYF. The CDR3 nucleotides read TGCGCCAGCAGCCCATGGGGGCTAGCGAGCTCCTACGAGCAGTACTTC.

Here the CDR3 DNA reads TGTGCCAGCATCAACACGACAGGGTCCTTGAACACTGAAGCTTTCTTT. Its protein is CASINTTGSLNTEAFF. The chain links TRBV7-9 to TRBJ1-1, with 7 bases that match TRBD1. CDR1 is SEHNR and CDR2 is FQNEAQ in the germline V gene (reference sequence). The CDR3 totals 16 residues. Unmatched junction bases numbered 11, after V lost 7 bases and J lost 0 bases. Drawing the rest from reference TRBV7-9 and TRBJ1-1, the complete variable domain is DTGVSQNPRHKITKRGQNVTFRCDPISEHNRLYWYRQTLGQGPEFLTYFQNEAQLEKSRLLSDRFSAERPKGSFSTLEIQRTEQGDSAMYLCASINTTGSLNTEAFFGQGTRLTVV.

This rearrangement joins TRBV2 to TRBJ1-1; weak D call: TRBD1 (6 bases). The germline V gene encodes CDR1 SNHLY and CDR2 FYNNEI. V was clipped by 9 bases and J by 3 bases, with 14 bases between them. This CDR3 is built from 13 residues. CDR3 coding DNA: TGTGCCAGTCGGACAGCGTCTTACACTGAAGCTTTCTTT. This translates into CASRTASYTEAFF.

The chain recombines TRBV7-9 with TRBJ2-3; possible D gene TRBD2, 5 bases. The CDR3 totals 16 residues. Trimming removed 5 bases from V and 0 bases from J, with 15 bases in between. CDR1 SEHNR and CDR2 FQNEAQ come from the germline V gene (reference sequence). CDR3 residues: CASSPAAGASTDTQYF. The CDR3 nucleotides read TGTGCCAGCAGCCCAGCCGCGGGCGCTAGCACAGATACGCAGTATTTT.

The chain couples TRBV19 to TRBJ2-1, with D tentatively TRBD1 or TRBD2 (5 bases each). CDR1 LNHDA and CDR2 SQIVND come from the germline V gene (reference sequence). The CDR3 has 13 residues. V was cut by 5 bases and J by 5 bases, with 10 bases left in between. Here the CDR3 reads CASSGTRDNEQFF. CDR3 sequence (DNA): TGTGCCAGTAGTGGGACGCGGGACAATGAGCAGTTCTTC.

V is TRBV19 and J is TRBJ2-3, with a weak D call TRBD2 (6 bases). This CDR3 has 18 amino acids. Germline-derived CDR1 and CDR2 are LNHDA and SQIVND (reference sequence). Trimming stripped 2 bases from V and 4 bases from J, with 22 bases between. As DNA, the CDR3 is TGTGCCAGTAGTATATTGGGGGGAGCGGGCCCTGAGGCAGATACGCAGTATTTT. Translating gives CASSILGGAGPEADTQYF.

The chain employs TRBV4-1 and TRBJ2-7; 9 nucleotides match TRBD2. There are 15 residues in the CDR3. Germline V gene sequence: CDR1 MGHRA, CDR2 YSYEKL. With V trimmed by 1 base and J by 3 bases, 4 bases remained unmatched. CDR3 loop: CASSQVASGNYEQYF. CDR3 bases: TGCGCCAGCAGCCAAGTAGCTAGCGGGAACTACGAGCAGTACTTC.

V usage is TRBV7-9 and J usage is TRBJ1-2; 10 nucleotides agree with TRBD1. V was pared by 8 bases and J by 8 bases, with 5 bases of the junction left unmatched. Germline V gene data show CDR1 as SEHNR and CDR2 as FQNEAQ (reference sequence). This CDR3 is 12 amino acids long. CDR3 in DNA: TGTGCCAGCTTTGGACAGGGGGAAGGCTACACCTTC. It translates to CASFGQGEGYTF.

The chain joins TRBV5-4 to TRBJ2-7; D perhaps matches TRBD2 (6 bases). The V end was cut by 1 base, the J end by 0 bases, with 11 bases between. The CDR3 is 15 residues long. Germline CDR1 reads SGHNT; CDR2 reads YYREEE (reference sequence). CDR3 sequence reads: CASSLIPGSSYEQYF. CDR3 nucleotide sequence: TGTGCCAGCAGCTTGATACCCGGGAGCTCCTACGAGCAGTACTTC.

The V and J genes are TRBV4-1 and TRBJ2-7; D remains unclear. Germline loops: CDR1 MGHRA, CDR2 YSYEKL. With 4 bases removed from V and 0 bases from J, the gap between germline ends came to 13 bases. The CDR3 runs to 15 residues. CDR3 region: CASSRQDGSSYEQYF. The CDR3 DNA reads TGCGCCAGCAGCCGCCAGGACGGTAGCTCCTACGAGCAGTACTTC.

In nucleotides, the CDR3 is TGTGCCAGCAGTGTCCAGCAGGCGTACACCGGGGAGCTGTTTTTT. Protein product: CASSVQQAYTGELFF. The gene calls are TRBV6-5 and TRBJ2-2, with unresolved D. Germline V gene sequence: CDR1 MNHEY, CDR2 SVGAGI. The CDR3 runs to 15 residues. V was cut by 5 bases and J by 3 bases, with 13 bases left in between.

The genes are TRBV5-4 and TRBJ1-2; D is unclear. Germline CDR1 and CDR2: SGHNT and YYREEE (reference sequence). Trimming removed 0 bases at V and 3 bases at J, with 9 bases between. The CDR3 is 14 amino acids. The CDR3 DNA follows: TGTGCCAGCAGCTTGGCCGAGGGTTACTATGGCTACACCTTC. Translated, it gives CASSLAEGYYGYTF.

This chain links TRBV5-1 with TRBJ1-2; D is ambiguous. V was trimmed by 1 base and J by 4 bases, leaving 8 bases between them. Germline assignment: CDR1 SGHRS and CDR2 YFSETQ. The CDR3 has 13 residues. In DNA form, the CDR3 reads TGCGCCAGCAGCTTGTCCTGGATCTATGGCTACACCTTC. Residues: CASSLSWIYGYTF.

This chain's CDR3 is CAVGVWTAYGYTF. CDR3 sequence (DNA): TGTGCCGTCGGGGTGTGGACAGCCTATGGCTACACCTTC. This sequence joins TRBV19 and TRBJ1-2; a weak D match, TRBD1 (6 bases). Germline assignment: CDR1 LNHDA and CDR2 SQIVND (reference sequence). The CDR3 loop spans 13 amino acids. Trimming removed 11 bases from V and 4 bases from J, with 17 bases in between. The variable domain in full, completed from reference TRBV19 and TRBJ1-2, reads DGGITQSPKYLFRKEGQNVTLSCEQNLNHDAMYWYRQDPGQGLRLIYYSQIVNDFQKGDIAEGYSVSREKKESFPLTVTSAQKNPTAFYLCAVGVWTAYGYTFGSGTRLTVV.

The gene calls are TRBV4-1 and TRBJ2-7; 9 nucleotides agree with TRBD1. The germline V gene encodes CDR1 MGHRA and CDR2 YSYEKL. V was pared by 4 bases and J by 5 bases, with 12 bases of the junction left unmatched. CDR3 size: 16 residues. CDR3 DNA sequence: TGCGCCAGCAGCCCGAACTCCGGGACAGGGATGAACGAGCAGTACTTC. The encoded protein is CASSPNSGTGMNEQYF.

The gene calls are TRBV27 and TRBJ2-7; TRBD2 agrees at 8 bases. CDR3 size: 16 residues. Trimming at V came to 0 bases and at J to 2 bases, leaving 6 bases not matched to a gene. The germline CDR1 and CDR2 sequences are MNHEY and SMNVEV (reference sequence). The CDR3 spells CASSLSLVAGTYEQYF. CDR3 bases: TGTGCCAGCAGTTTATCGTTGGTAGCGGGGACCTACGAGCAGTACTTC.

This chain connects TRBV7-9 to TRBJ2-3; TRBD2 matches 10 bases. CDR1 SEHNR and CDR2 FQNEAQ come from the germline V gene (reference sequence). V lost 3 bases, J lost 1 base, and 13 bases stayed unmatched. The CDR3 covers 19 residues. The CDR3 loop reads CASSFYPAGGPIGTDTQYF. CDR3 DNA sequence: TGTGCCAGCAGCTTTTATCCAGCGGGAGGGCCGATTGGCACAGATACGCAGTATTTT.

The CDR3 loop is CSVETAEGSYGYTF. The CDR3, as DNA: TGCAGCGTTGAAACCGCCGAGGGCAGCTATGGCTACACCTTC. The chain combines TRBV29-1 with TRBJ1-2; D remains ambiguous. CDR3 length: 14 amino acids. V gave up 2 bases and J gave up 4 bases, with 14 bases separating them. Germline loops: CDR1 SQVTM, CDR2 ANQGSEA.

The chain employs TRBV28 and TRBJ2-7, with D maybe TRBD1 (7 bases). The germline V gene has CDR1 MDHEN and CDR2 SYDVKM. With 3 bases removed from V and 3 bases from J, the gap between germline ends came to 12 bases. The CDR3 is 14 amino acids. Here the CDR3 DNA reads TGTGCCAGCAGTTTTCAGGGGGGATTCTACGAGCAGTACTTC. It yields the protein CASSFQGGFYEQYF.

CDR3 region: CASSDGAGTEAFF. The CDR3 DNA follows: TGCGCCAGCAGTGATGGGGCCGGCACTGAAGCTTTCTTT. The V call is TRBV5-1, the J call TRBJ1-1; weak D call: TRBD1 (5 bases). Germline lookup yields CDR1 SGHRS and CDR2 YFSETQ. V was clipped by 5 bases and J by 4 bases, with 12 bases between them. The CDR3 is 13 amino acids. The complete variable domain, with remaining parts taken from reference TRBV5-1 and TRBJ1-1, reads KAGVTQTPRYLIKTRGQQVTLSCSPISGHRSVSWYQQTPGQGLQFLFEYFSETQRNKGNFPGRFSGRQFSNSRSEMNVSTLELGDSALYLCASSDGAGTEAFFGQGTRLTVV.